The 25 T cell receptor beta chains in this list originate from one sample, sequenced in a study of spatial heterogeneity in lung cancer. In TCRdb, the 5' RACE reads were re-called with MiXCR into one record per CDR3 protein. The sample yields 950 to 1,500 distinct CDR3 sequences, roughly 27% seen once. Described time point: sample taken at primary tumor resection. Sequences were derived from normal lung tissue next to the tumor, sampled at surgery. These receptor sequences come from a female donor with early-stage non-small cell lung cancer.

This clonotype ranks as medium-sized (0.01 to 0.1%). The gene calls are TRBV5-6 and TRBJ2-7, with a possible D match to TRBD2 (5 bases). CDR1 and CDR2 from the germline V gene are SGHDT and YYEEEE. The CDR3 extends over 14 amino acids. V lost 1 base, J lost 0 bases, and 8 bases lay in between. Here the CDR3 DNA reads TGTGCCAGCAGCTTGACGGGGAACTCCTACGAGCAGTACTTC. Protein product: CASSLTGNSYEQYF. The variable domain in full, with the rest retrieved from reference TRBV5-6 and TRBJ2-7, is DAGVTQSPTHLIKTRGQQVTLRCSPKSGHDTVSWYQQALGQGPQFIFQYYEEEERQRGNFPDRFSGHQFPNYSSELNVNALLLGDSALYLCASSLTGNSYEQYFGPGTRLTVT.

This clonotype is medium-sized in the sample. V gene TRBV10-1 combines with J gene TRBJ2-1; 11 bases agree with TRBD2. CDR1 and CDR2 from the germline V gene are WNHNN and SYGVQD (reference sequence). J was trimmed by 6 bases and V by 4 bases; bases with no gene match: 2. This CDR3 comprises 14 residues. CDR3 protein: CASSVGLAGNEQFF. In DNA, the CDR3 is TGCGCCAGCAGTGTCGGACTAGCGGGCAATGAGCAGTTCTTC.

Written as DNA, the CDR3 is TGCAGCGTTGATTTCGGGACCGACGCCTACGAGCAGTACTTC. Its protein is CSVDFGTDAYEQYF. V gene TRBV29-1 combines with J gene TRBJ2-7; tentatively, D is TRBD1 or TRBD2 (5 bases each). The V gene lost 3 bases and the J gene lost 2 bases, with 14 bases spanning the gap. This CDR3 region has 14 residues. From germline, CDR1 is SQVTM and CDR2 ANQGSEA.

In its sample, this clonotype is medium-sized. The chain has TRBV12-3 or TRBV12-4 and TRBJ2-1, with TRBD2 matching 8 bases. CDR3 length: 14 residues. Trimming cost V 6 bases and J 7 bases; bases outside gene matches: 8. The CDR3 DNA is TGTGCCAGCAGCCGGGGGGGCCCGAAAAATGAGCAGTTCTTC. Translated, it gives CASSRGGPKNEQFF.

This clonotype is labeled as medium-sized. This chain connects TRBV19 to TRBJ2-2, with D unclear. From germline, CDR1 is LNHDA and CDR2 SQIVND (reference sequence). This CDR3 contains 12 residues. Trimming pared 7 bases from V and 4 bases from J, leaving 7 bases between. CDR3 protein: CASNQVTGELFF. In nucleotides, the CDR3 is TGTGCCAGTAACCAAGTCACCGGGGAGCTGTTTTTT.

This clonotype was found a few times. The rearrangement links TRBV29-1 to TRBJ2-7, with 11 bases lining up with TRBD2. V was clipped by 1 base and J by 4 bases; unmatched bases: 9. CDR3 length equals 16 residues. Per the germline V gene, CDR1 is SQVTM and CDR2 is ANQGSEA. The CDR3 sequence: CSVEVSLAGGRYEQYF. As DNA, the CDR3 is TGCAGCGTTGAAGTCTCCCTAGCGGGAGGAAGGTACGAGCAGTACTTC.

The rearrangement links TRBV5-1 to TRBJ2-1; D is possibly TRBD1 (5 bases). V lost 3 bases and J lost 6, with 16 bases in between. CDR1 is SGHRS, CDR2 YFSETQ, per germline. The CDR3 has 15 residues. The CDR3 loop reads CASSSLGDPGNEQFF. The DNA for the CDR3 is TGCGCCAGCAGCTCGTTAGGGGATCCCGGCAATGAGCAGTTCTTC.

This clonotype is categorized as large. The V and J genes are TRBV6-6 and TRBJ2-5; weak D call: TRBD2 (5 bases). Germline CDR1 MNHNY, CDR2 SVGAGI (reference sequence). V dropped 0 bases and J dropped 4 bases, with 15 bases sitting between them. The length of the CDR3 is 16 residues. CDR3 coding DNA: TGTGCCAGCAGTTACTCGGTGCATGAGGCGGGAGAGACCCAGTACTTC. As protein: CASSYSVHEAGETQYF.

This clonotype rates as hyperexpanded. The CDR3 loop is CASSSQYTGELFF. The DNA of the CDR3 is TGTGCCAGCAGTTCACAGTACACCGGGGAGCTGTTTTTT. The gene calls are TRBV6-2 or TRBV6-3 and TRBJ2-2; D not certain. V lost 4 bases, J lost 3 bases, and 6 bases lay in between. There are 13 residues in the CDR3. Germline CDR1 reads MNHEY; CDR2 reads SVGEGT.

Sample share makes this clonotype medium-sized. The rearrangement uses TRBV28 and TRBJ2-1, with D possibly being TRBD1 (6 bases). The CDR3 is 15 residues long. Trimming left V 7 bases short and J 7 bases short, with 20 bases between. Germline V gene data show CDR1 as MDHEN and CDR2 as SYDVKM. CDR3 in amino acids: CASKVAIGGKNEQFF. CDR3 DNA: TGTGCCAGCAAGGTCGCCATAGGGGGAAAAAATGAGCAGTTCTTC.

This clonotype ranks as medium-sized. The V gene is TRBV5-8, the J gene TRBJ2-3, with D possibly matching TRBD1 (5 bases). The CDR3 is made up of 14 amino acids. Germline assignment: CDR1 SGHTS and CDR2 YDEGEE. The V gene lost 5 bases and the J gene lost 2 bases, with 12 bases spanning the gap. CDR3 bases: TGTGCCAGCAGAAGCCGACAGTACACAGATACGCAGTATTTT. Protein product: CASRSRQYTDTQYF.

This clonotype appeared a few times. The V call is TRBV25-1, the J call TRBJ2-4; 10 bases fit TRBD2. CDR1 MGHDK and CDR2 SYGVNS come from the germline V gene. J was trimmed by 6 bases and V by 6 bases; bases with no gene match: 8. The CDR3 sequence is 15 residues long. CDR3 DNA sequence: TGTGCCAGCAGGGGAGCGGGAGGGCCGTTAAACATTCAGTACTTC. It encodes CASRGAGGPLNIQYF.

V is TRBV7-8 and J is TRBJ2-4; D is ambiguous. This CDR3 comprises 16 residues. CDR1 is SGHVS and CDR2 is FQNEAQ in the germline V gene. V was trimmed by 4 bases and J by 0 bases, leaving 13 bases between them. CDR3 coding DNA: TGTGCCAGCAGCTACGACCCGGACGGAGCCAAAAACATTCAGTACTTC. Its protein product is CASSYDPDGAKNIQYF.

In its sample, this clonotype was seen a few times. The J gene is TRBJ2-1, the V gene TRBV7-3, with D maybe TRBD2 (5 bases). V lost 3 bases, J lost 0 bases, and 9 bases lay in between. The CDR3 runs 15 residues. CDR1 SGHTA and CDR2 FQGTGA come from the germline V gene. The CDR3 is CASSFGLHSYNEQFF. CDR3 in DNA: TGTGCCAGCAGCTTTGGACTTCACTCCTACAATGAGCAGTTCTTC.

The CDR3 DNA sequence: TGTGCCAGCAGACCCTGGACAGGGGGCAAAAGCAATGAGCAGTTCTTC. As protein: CASRPWTGGKSNEQFF. The rearrangement uses TRBV12-3 or TRBV12-4 and TRBJ2-1, with 11 bases aligning to TRBD1. The CDR3 consists of 16 residues. The junction had 10 bases not matched to a gene; V was cut back by 6 bases and J by 6 bases.

V usage is TRBV28 and J usage is TRBJ2-3, with 8 bases lining up with TRBD2. This CDR3 spans 17 amino acids. Losses at the gene ends were 2 bases for V and 2 bases for J; bases not matched to a gene: 9. Germline V lookup: CDR1 MDHEN, CDR2 SYDVKM. This CDR3 is CASSLHAGGWDTDTQYF. The CDR3, as DNA: TGTGCCAGCAGTTTACACGCGGGAGGTTGGGACACAGATACGCAGTATTTT.

V and J are TRBV4-2 and TRBJ2-7; 9 nucleotides align to TRBD1. The germline gives CDR1 LGHNA, CDR2 YNFKEQ. The CDR3 length is 14 residues. Losses at the gene ends were 4 bases for V and 5 bases for J; bases not matched to a gene: 6. CDR3 nucleotides: TGTGCCAGCAGCCTTACAGGGGGCCGCGACGAGCAGTACTTC. It encodes CASSLTGGRDEQYF.

The J gene is TRBJ2-1, the V gene TRBV3-1, with D maybe TRBD2 (5 bases). The CDR3 sequence is 17 residues long. V was cut by 3 bases and J by 3 bases, with 18 bases left in between. CDR1 LGHDT and CDR2 YNNKEL come from the germline V gene (reference sequence). The CDR3 coding sequence is TGTGCCAGCAGCCACCTCACCCAGGACTTAGACTACAATGAGCAGTTCTTC. Amino acid sequence: CASSHLTQDLDYNEQFF.

This rearrangement joins TRBV7-2 to TRBJ1-1; 7 positions agree with TRBD1. V was pared by 4 bases and J by 3 bases, with 5 bases of the junction left unmatched. Germline lookup yields CDR1 SGHTA and CDR2 FQGNSA. CDR3 size: 14 residues. CDR3 sequence (DNA): TGTGCCAGCAGCTCCCGGGACAGCTACACTGAAGCTTTCTTT. It yields the protein CASSSRDSYTEAFF.

This sequence joins TRBV5-4 and TRBJ2-1; possible D gene TRBD1, 6 bases. The CDR3 covers 16 residues. The germline gives CDR1 SGHNT, CDR2 YYREEE (reference sequence). V lost 3 bases to trimming and J lost 0 bases, with 13 bases between them. The CDR3 nucleotides read TGTGCCAGCAGCTCCCGGACAGCTGTCTCCTACAATGAGCAGTTCTTC. Protein: CASSSRTAVSYNEQFF.

This clonotype ranks as medium-sized. V usage is TRBV6-2 or TRBV6-3 and J usage is TRBJ2-1; D is tentatively TRBD1 or TRBD2 (5 bases each). The CDR3 length is 14 residues. V lost 5 bases and J lost 7, with 15 bases in between. The germline CDR1 and CDR2 sequences are MNHEY and SVGEGT. CDR3: CASSTRSGANEQFF. In DNA form, the CDR3 reads TGTGCCAGCAGTACCCGGTCCGGGGCAAATGAGCAGTTCTTC.

This clonotype was seen only once. This rearrangement joins TRBV19 to TRBJ2-6; 9 nucleotides match TRBD1. Germline-derived CDR1 and CDR2 are LNHDA and SQIVND (reference sequence). V trimming: 7 bases; J trimming: 2 bases; junction bases outside the gene matches: 6. The length of the CDR3 is 16 residues. The CDR3 sequence is CASTPYRGPGANVLTF. CDR3 nucleotides: TGTGCCAGTACCCCTTACAGGGGGCCTGGGGCCAACGTCCTGACTTTC.

In this sample, this clonotype is large (0.1 to 1%). The chain is built from TRBV28 and TRBJ1-1; D perhaps matches TRBD1 (6 bases). The CDR3 sequence is 15 residues long. The germline V gene has CDR1 MDHEN and CDR2 SYDVKM. V dropped 6 bases and J dropped 1 base, with 15 bases sitting between them. CDR3 amino acids: CASSLTETGNTEAFF. In nucleotides, the CDR3 is TGTGCCAGCAGCTTGACCGAGACAGGGAACACTGAAGCTTTCTTT.

Within the sample, this clonotype is medium-sized. V usage is TRBV9 and J usage is TRBJ1-4; TRBD1 matches at 7 bases. The CDR3 covers 14 residues. CDR1 is SGDLS and CDR2 is YYNGEE in the germline V gene. The trim removed 3 bases at V and 3 bases at J, leaving 2 bases unmatched. The CDR3 DNA reads TGTGCCAGCAGCGCCCAGGGGGCTAATGAAAAACTGTTTTTT. Its translation is CASSAQGANEKLFF.

In this sample, this clonotype is large. V and J are TRBV5-4 and TRBJ2-1, with TRBD2 matching over 12 bases. CDR3 length: 15 amino acids. CDR1 is SGHNT, CDR2 YYREEE, per germline (reference sequence). Trimming removed 5 bases from V and 9 bases from J; junction bases left unmatched: 9. The CDR3 here is CASRRASGGAGEQFF. The DNA of the CDR3 is TGTGCCAGCAGAAGGGCTAGCGGGGGGGCCGGTGAGCAGTTCTTC.